The rows below give T cell receptor beta chains drawn from one sample of a study of T cell responses to AZD1222 COVID-19 vaccine. Sequencing was performed with immunoSEQ multiplex PCR; in TCRdb, only in-frame clones are kept and a portion is missing. The repertoire holds around 140,000 clones, with 75% to 95% as singletons. The sample here was peripheral blood, taken on day 0 of AZD1222 vaccination. The receptor set was obtained from an adult in good health. The CDR3 runs from the conserved cysteine through the conserved F or W. A D gene is named only where the DNA matches it firmly. Size is omitted from some rows. Given values are once, few, many or a class for expanded clones.

j_gene: TRBJ2-6
abundance: .
d_gene: TRBD1
v_gene: TRBV28
CDR3aa: CASGTGFSGANVLTF
CDR3nt: TGTGCCTCCGGGACAGGGTTCTCTGGGGCCAACGTCCTGACTTTC

j_gene: TRBJ1-4
abundance: .
d_gene: .
v_gene: TRBV5-4
CDR3aa: CASSTGPTEKLFF
CDR3nt: TGTGCCAGCAGCACCGGGCCGACCGAAAAACTGTTTTTT

j_gene: TRBJ1-5
abundance: few
d_gene: .
v_gene: TRBV23-1
CDR3aa: CASSRFTGKQPQHF
CDR3nt: TGCGCCAGCAGTCGTTTTACAGGGAAACAGCCCCAGCATTTT

j_gene: TRBJ2-7
abundance: .
d_gene: .
v_gene: TRBV9
CDR3aa: CASSVVDSGVQQYF
CDR3nt: TGTGCCAGCAGCGTAGTGGACTCGGGTGTGCAGCAGTACTTC

j_gene: TRBJ2-1
abundance: .
d_gene: TRBD1
v_gene: TRBV5-4
CDR3aa: CASSEGQGYNEQFF
CDR3nt: TGTGCCAGCAGCGAGGGACAGGGATACAATGAGCAGTTCTTC

j_gene: TRBJ1-1
abundance: .
d_gene: .
v_gene: TRBV18
CDR3aa: CASSPPSGGPNTEAFF
CDR3nt: TGTGCCAGCTCACCACCGTCTGGGGGTCCCAACACTGAAGCTTTCTTT

j_gene: TRBJ2-3
abundance: medium-sized
d_gene: TRBD2
v_gene: TRBV28
CDR3aa: CASSLDGYGGTSDTQYF
CDR3nt: TGTGCCAGCAGTTTAGATGGGTACGGGGGGACCTCAGATACGCAGTATTTT

j_gene: TRBJ2-2
abundance: .
d_gene: TRBD2
v_gene: TRBV4-3
CDR3aa: CASSQNLAGGSANTGELFF
CDR3nt: TGCGCCAGCAGCCAGAACCTAGCGGGGGGATCCGCGAACACCGGGGAGCTGTTTTTT

j_gene: TRBJ1-3
abundance: .
d_gene: TRBD1
v_gene: TRBV7-2
CDR3aa: CASSSGTGGGGNTIYF
CDR3nt: TGTGCCAGCAGCTCCGGGACAGGGGGCGGGGGAAACACCATATATTTT

j_gene: TRBJ2-7
abundance: .
d_gene: TRBD2
v_gene: TRBV11-3
CDR3aa: CASSLIPQRGTYEQYF
CDR3nt: TGTGCCAGCAGCTTGATTCCCCAGCGGGGAACCTACGAGCAGTACTTC

j_gene: TRBJ1-2
abundance: once
d_gene: .
v_gene: TRBV7-9
CDR3aa: CASSLVPGYGYTF
CDR3nt: TGTGCCAGCAGCTTAGTCCCGGGGTATGGCTACACCTTC

j_gene: TRBJ2-5
abundance: .
d_gene: TRBD2
v_gene: TRBV7-7
CDR3aa: CASSLVGLAQETQYF
CDR3nt: TGTGCTAGCAGCTTAGTGGGACTAGCGCAAGAGACCCAGTACTTC

j_gene: TRBJ1-1
abundance: once
d_gene: TRBD1
v_gene: TRBV6-6
CDR3aa: CASSNTRGYTEAFF
CDR3nt: TGTGCCAGCAGCAATACCAGGGGGTACACTGAAGCTTTCTTT

j_gene: TRBJ1-1
abundance: .
d_gene: .
v_gene: TRBV7-9
CDR3aa: CASSSQGGVTEAFF
CDR3nt: TGTGCCAGCAGCTCCCAAGGGGGTGTCACTGAAGCTTTCTTT

j_gene: TRBJ1-2
abundance: .
d_gene: .
v_gene: TRBV9
CDR3aa: CASSLGVGGYTF
CDR3nt: TGTGCCAGCAGCTTAGGCGTGGGAGGCTACACCTTC

j_gene: TRBJ2-2
abundance: .
d_gene: TRBD1
v_gene: TRBV29-1
CDR3aa: CSVEGGQGNTGELFF
CDR3nt: TGCAGCGTTGAAGGGGGACAGGGGAACACCGGGGAGCTGTTTTTT

j_gene: TRBJ2-5
abundance: .
d_gene: TRBD2
v_gene: TRBV7-2
CDR3aa: CASSFLAGGRETQYF
CDR3nt: TGTGCCAGCAGCTTTCTAGCGGGGGGGCGAGAGACCCAGTACTTC

j_gene: TRBJ1-1
abundance: .
d_gene: .
v_gene: TRBV24-1
CDR3aa: CATSGGLEAFF
CDR3nt: TGTGCCACCAGTGGGGGGCTTGAAGCTTTCTTT

j_gene: TRBJ2-4
abundance: .
d_gene: .
v_gene: TRBV2
CDR3aa: CASRNREWDFGKNIQYF
CDR3nt: TGTGCCAGCAGAAACCGAGAGTGGGATTTTGGCAAAAACATTCAGTACTTC

j_gene: TRBJ1-1
abundance: .
d_gene: .
v_gene: TRBV6-2/TRBV6-3
CDR3aa: CASSYLGANTEAFF
CDR3nt: TGTGCCAGCAGTTACCTCGGGGCGAACACTGAAGCTTTCTTT

j_gene: TRBJ1-2
abundance: .
d_gene: TRBD1
v_gene: TRBV18
CDR3aa: CASSPTTGSYTF
CDR3nt: TGTGCCAGCTCACCTACGACAGGGAGCTACACCTTC

j_gene: TRBJ1-6
abundance: .
d_gene: TRBD1
v_gene: TRBV19
CDR3aa: CASSSWTGYNSPLHF
CDR3nt: TGTGCCAGTAGTAGCTGGACAGGGTATAATTCACCCCTCCACTTT

j_gene: TRBJ2-7
abundance: .
d_gene: TRBD1
v_gene: TRBV4-1
CDR3aa: CASSQDLIRQGDHEQYF
CDR3nt: TGCGCCAGCAGCCAAGATCTGATCCGTCAGGGGGACCACGAGCAGTACTTC

j_gene: TRBJ1-1
abundance: .
d_gene: .
v_gene: TRBV15
CDR3aa: CATSRDPGAATEAFF
CDR3nt: TGTGCCACCAGCAGAGATCCCGGGGCCGCCACTGAAGCTTTCTTT

j_gene: TRBJ1-2
abundance: .
d_gene: TRBD1
v_gene: TRBV4-1
CDR3aa: CASSQTPPGTGLFYGYTF
CDR3nt: TGCGCCAGCAGCCAGACACCACCCGGGACAGGGTTATTCTATGGCTACACCTTC

j_gene: TRBJ1-1
abundance: few
d_gene: .
v_gene: TRBV6-4
CDR3aa: CASSSEEGTEAFF
CDR3nt: TGTGCCAGCAGTTCCGAAGAGGGCACTGAAGCTTTCTTT

j_gene: TRBJ1-6
abundance: few
d_gene: TRBD1
v_gene: TRBV6-5
CDR3aa: CASTGTENSPLHF
CDR3nt: TGTGCCAGTACCGGGACAGAAAATTCACCCCTCCACTTT

j_gene: TRBJ1-1
abundance: .
d_gene: TRBD1
v_gene: TRBV27
CDR3aa: CASSFIGQGDTEAFF
CDR3nt: TGTGCCAGCAGTTTTATAGGGCAGGGGGACACTGAAGCTTTCTTT

j_gene: TRBJ2-1
abundance: .
d_gene: .
v_gene: TRBV28
CDR3aa: CASSFRGWNEQFF
CDR3nt: TGTGCCAGCAGTTTCCGGGGTTGGAATGAGCAGTTCTTC

j_gene: TRBJ1-2
abundance: .
d_gene: .
v_gene: TRBV6-6
CDR3aa: CASSRNPQGRPGYGYTF
CDR3nt: TGTGCCAGCAGCCGAAACCCACAGGGACGACCTGGCTATGGCTACACCTTC

j_gene: TRBJ2-5
abundance: .
d_gene: .
v_gene: TRBV10-2
CDR3aa: CASSEGGRGETQYF
CDR3nt: TGCGCCAGCAGTGAAGGGGGGCGTGGAGAGACCCAGTACTTC